This T cell receptor beta chain was recorded in a study of cytomegalovirus exposure and HLA in healthy donors. Study at large: Earlier work reported 110 million or so unique TCR beta sequences from about 179 million T cells. Genotyping of roughly 400 donors showed that over 80% belonged to the Caucasian-associated ancestry cluster.

The PCR ran on 60 Vbeta and 13 Jbeta primers. Generated by immunoSEQ multiplex PCR, the TCRdb table keeps only in-frame clones and is missing some. Counted here are about 130,000 clones, around 76% occurring once; the ten biggest clones make up roughly 13%. This CDR3 region has 14 residues. The V and J ends lost 5 bases and 1 base respectively, with 9 bases between them. Looked up from germline, CDR1 is LNHDA and CDR2 is SQIVND (reference sequence). Sequencing was done on a sample of PBMCs. The sequence was collected from a woman aged 55-69 years in good health and CMV-seropositive. V gene TRBV19 combines with J gene TRBJ1-3, with D possibly TRBD1 on 5 matching bases. The CDR3 loop is CASSSQGSGNTIYF. The CDR3 DNA reads TGTGCCAGTAGTTCCCAGGGTTCTGGAAACACCATATATTTT.